The clone carrying this T cell receptor beta chain was observed a few times. These data come from a study of early T cells in non-severe SARS-CoV-2 infection. TCRdb processed the 5' RACE reads anew with MiXCR; each CDR3 protein has one entry. The profile shows about 90,000 distinct CDR3 sequences, about 12% of them singletons. Germline V CDR1 and CDR2: MDHEN, SYDVKM. The CDR3 loop spans 12 amino acids. Trimming shortened V by 8 bases and J by 0 bases, and 8 bases separated the two germline ends. The receptor was derived from an adult who was a healthcare worker with PCR-confirmed SARS-CoV-2 infection or an uninfected control (not recorded which). The chain links TRBV28 to TRBJ2-7, with TRBD1 as a possible D gene (6 bases). This specimen consisted of whole blood, obtained at baseline. The CDR3 loop reads CASWDNSYEQYF. DNA for the CDR3: TGTGCCAGCTGGGACAACTCCTACGAGCAGTACTTC.